This entry describes one T cell receptor beta chain. The sample belongs to a study of control samples from healthy donors and cancer patients. The CDR3 covers 14 residues. Germline V gene sequence: CDR1 SGHTA, CDR2 FQGNSA. Trimming took 2 bases from V and 3 from J, leaving 11 bases between them. Assay used: immunoSEQ multiplex PCR; TCRdb lists only in-frame clones, some missing. The table has some 37,000 clones, 92% seen once; the top ten hold less than 4.5%. The sample comprised blood. This sequence originates from a woman between 50 and 59 years old in good health. V gene TRBV7-2 combines with J gene TRBJ2-7, with a weak D call TRBD2 (6 bases). CDR3 sequence: CASSLQGRNYEQYF. The DNA for the CDR3 is TGTGCCAGCAGCTTACAAGGGAGGAACTACGAGCAGTACTTC.